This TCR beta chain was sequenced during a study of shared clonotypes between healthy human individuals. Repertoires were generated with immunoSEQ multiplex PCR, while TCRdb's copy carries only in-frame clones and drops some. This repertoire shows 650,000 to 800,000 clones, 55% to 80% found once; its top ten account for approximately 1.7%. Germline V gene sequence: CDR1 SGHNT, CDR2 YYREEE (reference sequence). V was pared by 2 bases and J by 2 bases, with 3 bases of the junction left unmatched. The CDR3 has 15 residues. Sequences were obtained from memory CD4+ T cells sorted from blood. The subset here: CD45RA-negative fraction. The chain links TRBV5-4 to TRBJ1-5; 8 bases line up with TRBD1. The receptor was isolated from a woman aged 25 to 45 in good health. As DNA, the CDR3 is TGTGCCAGCAGCTTTGACAGGGGACGCAATCAGCCCCAGCATTTT. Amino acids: CASSFDRGRNQPQHF.